A single TCR beta chain is shown here with its context. This clonotype was detected ten times or more. Its target antigen remains unknown. No clone much larger than this one lies a single base away; base qualities are absent. The TCR beta CDR3 regions were amplified from RNA transcripts. A first-round RT-PCR of the TCR CDR3 used the HTBI primer set with the Qiagen OneStep RT-PCR kit. A second multiplex PCR round built the libraries, followed by size selection and purification. Libraries were sequenced paired-end with 100 bp reads on an Illumina HiSeq2000. In the authors' own workflow: SOAPnuke was used to process the raw data, removing reads that contained adapters or uncalled bases, had a mean Phred below 15, or lacked an exact match to the constant primer or identifier. High-quality paired reads were merged using COPE v1.2.5, and each unique nucleotide sequence was defined as a clonotype. MiTCR v1.1 was used to align the clonotypes against IMGT TRBV, TRBD and TRBJ reference segments. Only V-J combinations with frequency above 0.0001, covering 99% to 99.2% of repertoires, were analysed. A TCS score was defined as the ratio between F50 (clonal expansion) and ExV (chaos), using BLOSUM62-based TCRdist between CDR3 peptides within each V-J. Welch's t-statistics and random forest reduced 514 V-J features to around 14, which were used in a naive Bayes classifier (R e1071). TCRdb reworked the public reads: Q25 trimming with fastp, MiXCR clone assembly, productive beta chains retained. One record per CDR3 amino acid sequence lists the most common genes and DNA. The V and J calls and clone size come from TCRdb's table, not from the authors' own analysis. In all, the sample holds about 420,000 distinct CDR3 sequences, and about an eighth of those were seen once. The ten largest clones add up to 5% to 6.5% of the sample.

This sample is part of a study of T cells in Graves' hyperthyroidism and ophthalmopathy (dated by TCRdb to the late 2010s). About the full investigation: Peripheral blood samples were taken at the time of initial diagnosis, prior to any treatment. The study also compared thyroid tissue and blood T-cell repertoires from more than five Graves' hyperthyroidism patients. Whether ophthalmopathy could be predicted prospectively was tested in an independent validation cohort made up of fewer than 20 hyperthyroidism patients plus 17 patients who later progressed to ophthalmopathy. The 85 to 100 discovery patients were divided at random into training and test sets in a 7:3 ratio. According to the paper, TCR Vbeta CDR3 sequencing was carried out on 135 peripheral blood samples, which came from 40 to 45 ophthalmopathy, about 75 hyperthyroidism and approximately 17 progressor patients. Once sampling was done, hyperthyroidism patients were given methimazole at a starting dose of 30 mg daily, whereas ophthalmopathy patients were given high-dose intravenous methylprednisolone. To identify TCR V-J signatures that set the groups apart, the researchers used a discovery cohort of more than 95 patients, made up of 43 with Graves' ophthalmopathy and 55 to 65 with stable Graves' hyperthyroidism. The study at large found these results: Sample size was not statistically predetermined, and blinding of investigators to group allocation was not performed. In validation, the model predicted progression to ophthalmopathy with over 65% sensitivity and less than 80% specificity, a median of around six months before onset. Blood samples also contained most of the expanded thyroid clonotypes (frequency above 0.001), which suggests that blood repertoires may reflect thyroid immune responses. In cross-validation, a model built on a 13 V-J signature told ophthalmopathy apart from stable hyperthyroidism with under 90% sensitivity and about 81% specificity, and in testing the same model reached 80%/75%.

Stable Graves' hyperthyroidism was defined as no progression to ophthalmopathy during 18 months of follow-up. Hyperthyroidism patients were newly diagnosed, with disease duration under 2 months, and aged 18 to 65 years. Exclusion was applied to patients with uncontrolled infections, other autoimmune diseases, pregnancy or lactation. Diagnoses relied on clinical symptoms, serum thyroxine and TRAb, thyroid ultrasound and orbital computed tomography. PBMCs were separated from under 11 ml of fresh peripheral blood using Ficoll-Paque density gradient centrifugation. Total RNA was extracted using Trizol reagent, and RNA quality was assessed on an Agilent 2100 Bioanalyzer. Material for sequencing was blood. This sequence originates from a young woman with Graves' hyperthyroidism.

The bases read TGTGCCAGCAGGGGACAGGGGGAAGCTCTAGCGGGAGGGGTCCTGACTTTC. Translated, it gives CASRGQGEALAGGVLTF. The V and J segments used are TRBV12-3 or TRBV12-4 and TRBJ2-6, and possibly TRBD2, on 12 matching bases. CDR3 length: 17 amino acids, cysteine to phenylalanine. The sequence is cut down to CDR3 DNA, 51 bases in frame from base 1. The trim is 6 bases for V and 13 bases for J, with a gap of 28 bases between the germline ends.